This T cell receptor beta chain emerged from a study of identical twins. Study-wide points: With abundant cord blood beta clonotypes, insertions were fewer; memory repertoires showed no such pattern. It was cross-sectional statistical analysis, not following the same donors, that the conclusions relied on.

Points on this clonotype: Its specificity is unknown.

Via MiXCR, TCRdb re-called the 5' RACE reads, giving one row per CDR3 protein. The sample has hundreds of thousands of distinct CDR3 sequences; approximately 20% are singletons. These records were also assigned to another study, of yellow fever vaccine responses in identical twins.

Input material: CD4+ T cells sorted from blood. This clonotype originated in a woman aged 18-29 years in good health.

The DNA for the CDR3 is TGCGCCAGCCCTATCGCGGTTTTAATCATCTACGAGCAGTACTTC. It translates to CASPIAVLIIYEQYF. The chain carries TRBV5-1 and TRBJ2-7; D call uncertain. V lost 7 bases and J lost 3, with 20 bases in between. CDR3 length: 15 residues. CDR1 is SGHRS and CDR2 is YFSETQ in the germline V gene.